This note documents a single T cell receptor (beta chain) sequence. Antigen: not known. The data belong to a study of cytomegalovirus exposure and HLA in healthy donors. The wider study: An early data release held tens of millions of unique TCRs from HLA-typed donors.

The V gene lost 5 bases and the J gene lost 5 bases, with 15 bases spanning the gap. The CDR3 consists of 15 residues. CDR1 MGHRA and CDR2 YSYEKL come from the germline V gene. Study-wide points: Cytomegalovirus-associated TCR beta chains were listed, numbering 150 to 200. V- and J-gene trimming in TCR beta was tied to a missense DCLRE1C variant by an analysis performed later. What a later analysis showed was that several of the most significant clusters appeared linked to common viral pathogens.

13 Jbeta primers and 60 Vbeta primers were used for the PCR. Repertoires were generated with immunoSEQ multiplex PCR, while TCRdb's copy carries only in-frame clones and drops some. The table lists 65,000 to 90,000 clones. The receptor was isolated from a female donor in good health and CMV-seropositive. Sequencing was done on a sample of PBMCs. This chain connects TRBV4-1 to TRBJ1-4; D perhaps matches TRBD1 (5 bases). CDR3 region: CASSAGPRVNEKLFF. The CDR3, as DNA: TGCGCCAGCAGCGCAGGGCCAAGGGTCAATGAAAAACTGTTTTTT.